Below are 14 T cell receptor beta chains sequenced from a single sample in a study of cytomegalovirus exposure and HLA in healthy donors. 60 Vbeta and 13 Jbeta primers were used in PCR. Repertoires were generated with immunoSEQ multiplex PCR, while TCRdb's copy carries only in-frame clones and drops some. The sample records some 150,000 clones, less than 85% being singletons. The sample comprised PBMCs. The receptors come from a man aged 35 to 55 in good health and CMV-seronegative.

This clone was observed a few times. This chain links TRBV5-1 with TRBJ1-2, with 7 bases that match TRBD1. The CDR3 contains 15 residues. The V and J ends lost 4 bases and 6 bases, in that order; junction bases with no gene match: 12. Per the germline V gene, CDR1 is SGHRS and CDR2 is YFSETQ. The CDR3 DNA sequence: TGCGCCAGCAGCGGGGGACAGCCAGGAGGGGATGGCTACACCTTC. It encodes CASSGGQPGGDGYTF.

V gene TRBV27 combines with J gene TRBJ1-2; possibly TRBD1 for D (6 bases). This CDR3 is built from 15 residues. Germline CDR1 MNHEY, CDR2 SMNVEV (reference sequence). With 5 bases removed from V and 2 bases from J, the gap between germline ends came to 15 bases. DNA for the CDR3: TGTGCCAGCAGTCTCACAGGGTATAACAACTATGGCTACACCTTC. Translated, it gives CASSLTGYNNYGYTF.

This clone was observed a few times. The V gene is TRBV27, the J gene TRBJ1-1; D is possibly TRBD1 (5 bases). V lost 0 bases to trimming and J lost 4 bases, with 9 bases between them. From germline, CDR1 is MNHEY and CDR2 SMNVEV (reference sequence). This CDR3 spans 14 amino acids. The CDR3 loop is CASSLSQGITEAFF. The CDR3 nucleotides read TGTGCCAGCAGTTTATCGCAGGGAATCACTGAAGCTTTCTTT.

As DNA, the CDR3 is TGTGCCAGCAGATCGGGACAGGGACAACCAAACACCGGGGAGCTGTTTTTT. Encoded protein: CASRSGQGQPNTGELFF. The chain uses TRBV7-8 and TRBJ2-2; 9 bases agree with TRBD1. CDR3 length equals 17 residues. Germline CDR1 SGHVS, CDR2 FQNEAQ. The V segment lost 6 bases and the J segment 2 bases; nucleotides outside the gene matches: 10.

This rearrangement joins TRBV28 to TRBJ1-6; D is unclear. Germline lookup yields CDR1 MDHEN and CDR2 SYDVKM. V lost 5 bases and J 9 bases, leaving 8 bases between the germline ends. This CDR3 is 12 amino acids long. In DNA, the CDR3 is TGTGCCAGCAGTCAAGTACTTTCACCCCTCCACTTT. Translating gives CASSQVLSPLHF.

The chain is built from TRBV2 and TRBJ2-7; a weak D match, TRBD2 (7 bases). The CDR3 sequence is 18 residues long. Germline lookup yields CDR1 SNHLY and CDR2 FYNNEI. V was shortened by 4 bases and J by 4 bases, with 26 bases between the two germline ends. DNA of the CDR3: TGTGCCAGCAGTGGCAGGGGAGGGCTTGGTCAGGGAAAGTACGAGCAGTACTTC. As protein: CASSGRGGLGQGKYEQYF.

V and J are TRBV2 and TRBJ1-5; 7 positions match TRBD1. After removal of 4 bases from V and 3 bases from J, the junction contained 6 bases not matched to a gene. The V gene's germline CDR1 is SNHLY and CDR2 FYNNEI. This CDR3 is 15 amino acids long. CDR3 protein: CASSGTGAPNQPQHF. CDR3 coding DNA: TGTGCCAGCAGTGGGACAGGAGCACCCAATCAGCCCCAGCATTTT.

The V and J genes are TRBV4-1 and TRBJ1-1; possible D gene TRBD1, 6 bases. The germline V gene encodes CDR1 MGHRA and CDR2 YSYEKL. The CDR3 is made up of 15 amino acids. V was pared by 4 bases and J by 3 bases, with 15 bases between. The CDR3 protein is CASSPTEGQYTEAFF. The CDR3 region has the DNA TGCGCCAGCAGCCCTACTGAGGGACAATACACTGAAGCTTTCTTT.

The V and J genes are TRBV19 and TRBJ2-2; D gene ambiguous. This CDR3 comprises 12 residues. Germline V lookup: CDR1 LNHDA, CDR2 SQIVND (reference sequence). Between the trimmed V and J ends, which lost 5 bases and 3 bases, there was a span of 4 bases. In DNA, the CDR3 is TGTGCCAGTAGTCTTTACACCGGGGAGCTGTTTTTT. Protein: CASSLYTGELFF.

This chain links TRBV7-9 with TRBJ2-7; a weak D match, TRBD1 (6 bases). CDR3 length equals 12 residues. Trimming took 9 bases from V and 5 from J, leaving 14 bases between them. Germline loops: CDR1 SEHNR, CDR2 FQNEAQ (reference sequence). The CDR3 is CASNTGSHEQYF. DNA of the CDR3: TGTGCCAGTAACACAGGGAGTCACGAGCAGTACTTC.

The J gene is TRBJ2-7, the V gene TRBV6-1, with 9 bases matching TRBD1. V dropped 3 bases and J dropped 1; count of bases not matched to a gene: 4. This CDR3 region has 15 residues. Germline V lookup: CDR1 MNHNS, CDR2 SASEGT. Written as DNA, the CDR3 is TGTGCCAGCAGTGAGTCCGGGACAGGGTCCTACGAGCAGTACTTC. This translates into CASSESGTGSYEQYF.

The chain recombines TRBV5-4 with TRBJ1-2, with 7 bases fitting TRBD1. This CDR3 comprises 15 residues. Germline CDR1 is SGHNT and CDR2 is YYREEE (reference sequence). V lost 5 bases, J lost 0 bases, and 7 bases stayed unmatched. The CDR3 region has the DNA TGTGCCAGCAGACGTGGGACAGCCGCTAACTATGGCTACACCTTC. Translated, it gives CASRRGTAANYGYTF.

This rearrangement joins TRBV28 to TRBJ2-4; possible D gene TRBD2, 6 bases. The CDR3 has 16 residues. Looked up from germline, CDR1 is MDHEN and CDR2 is SYDVKM. Trimming removed 5 bases at V and 0 bases at J, with 14 bases between. The CDR3 sequence is CASSPPAGLAKNIQYF. Here the CDR3 DNA reads TGTGCCAGCAGTCCCCCGGCGGGACTAGCCAAAAACATTCAGTACTTC.

The V call is TRBV27, the J call TRBJ1-1; the D is unclear. Trimming removed 8 bases from V and 1 base from J, with 8 bases in between. The CDR3 contains 12 residues. Germline loops: CDR1 MNHEY, CDR2 SMNVEV (reference sequence). CDR3 DNA: TGTGCCAGCGGGAGGCCGAACACTGAAGCTTTCTTT. It is translated as CASGRPNTEAFF.